This T cell receptor (beta chain) originates from a study of T cells expressing NK-cell markers. Study-level information: The study drew TCR beta repertoires from sorted CD3+CD56+NKG2C+, CD3+CD56+NKG2C- and CD3+CD56-NKG2C+ T cells.

This CDR3 is 13 amino acids long. Germline V gene lookup returns CDR1 SGHTA and CDR2 FQGNSA. The authors made TCR beta cDNA libraries by 5'RACE template switching. This switching added a universal primer site and UMIs. TCRdb processed the 5' RACE reads again and assigns one entry to each CDR3 protein, with no DNA. The table gives 300,000 to 450,000 distinct CDR3 sequences; the top ten clones make up roughly 5.5% of it. Notes on the study in general: These clonotypes additionally ranked first within the CD3+CD56-NKG2C+ fraction of a few donors. Top CD8+ clonotypes included the dominant CD3+CD56+NKG2C+ clonotypes in 5 or 6 donors.

Comments on this clonotype: What it binds is unknown.

The chain carries TRBV7-2 and TRBJ1-6; TCRdb returns TRBD1, unconfirmable since there is no DNA. Sample: blood T cells: a sorted CD56 or NKG2C T cell subset, CD4+ or CD8+ T cells, or bulk PBMC T cells (not recorded which). The clonotype comes from a man between 18 and 69 years old in good health. The CDR3 loop is CASSPHRESPLHF.